These T cell receptor beta chains were read from a single sample in a study of T-cell memory formation after mild COVID-19. One entry per CDR3 protein, called by TCRdb with MiXCR from the 5' RACE reads. The sample consists of more than 35,000 distinct CDR3 sequences, less than 8% of them appearing once. Sequenced material: PBMCs or a T cell subset sorted from them (not recorded which). These TCRs come from an adult who had mild COVID-19 (a few samples of this study predate the infection). Cell type and time point are not known. Both conserved end residues are part of each CDR3. D genes are given only for firm matches. Clone size is given for some rows only: seen once, a few or many times, or a class if the clone is expanded.

j_call: TRBJ1-2
clone_size: few
v_call: TRBV6-5
d_call: .
cdr3_aa: CASSYSSTVRYRRPGYGGYTF
cdr3_nt: TGTGCCAGCAGTTACTCATCAACCGTTCGTTATCGACGGCCGGGATATGGGGGCTACACCTTC

j_call: TRBJ2-5
clone_size: few
v_call: TRBV6-2/TRBV6-3
d_call: .
cdr3_aa: CASSYPRAGGGTQYF
cdr3_nt: TGTGCCAGCAGTTACCCCCGGGCAGGGGGGGGGACCCAGTACTTC

j_call: TRBJ2-5
clone_size: few
v_call: TRBV6-2/TRBV6-3
d_call: TRBD2
cdr3_aa: CASSTRGGSTETQYF
cdr3_nt: TGTGCCAGCAGTACACGGGGCGGGAGCACAGAGACCCAGTACTTC

j_call: TRBJ2-5
clone_size: few
v_call: TRBV30
d_call: .
cdr3_aa: CAWSVLPSVRETQYF
cdr3_nt: TGTGCCTGGAGTGTACTTCCGTCAGTCCGAGAGACCCAGTACTTC

j_call: TRBJ2-3
clone_size: .
v_call: TRBV4-2
d_call: .
cdr3_aa: CASSQEAPPTPDTQYF
cdr3_nt: TGTGCCAGCAGCCAAGAGGCACCTCCTACCCCAGATACGCAGTATTTT

j_call: TRBJ2-3
clone_size: many
v_call: TRBV5-6
d_call: .
cdr3_aa: CASSGGVGVSDTQYF
cdr3_nt: TGTGCCAGCAGCGGGGGAGTAGGGGTTTCAGATACGCAGTATTTT

j_call: TRBJ1-1
clone_size: few
v_call: TRBV20-1
d_call: .
cdr3_aa: CSARVPGHNTEAFF
cdr3_nt: TGCAGTGCTAGAGTCCCGGGACATAACACTGAAGCTTTCTTT

j_call: TRBJ1-2
clone_size: few
v_call: TRBV11-2
d_call: .
cdr3_aa: CASSLSIGRVNYGYTF
cdr3_nt: TGTGCCAGCAGCTTATCTATTGGGAGGGTAAACTATGGCTACACCTTC

j_call: TRBJ2-1
clone_size: many
v_call: TRBV4-1
d_call: TRBD1
cdr3_aa: CASSQTGIDEQFF
cdr3_nt: TGCGCCAGCAGCCAGACAGGGATCGATGAGCAGTTCTTC

j_call: TRBJ2-1
clone_size: many
v_call: TRBV6-1
d_call: .
cdr3_aa: CASSEAVASRGEQFF
cdr3_nt: TGTGCCAGCAGTGAAGCTGTAGCTAGCAGGGGTGAGCAGTTCTTC

j_call: TRBJ2-1
clone_size: many
v_call: TRBV10-3
d_call: TRBD2
cdr3_aa: CAISSGTSGSTGEQFF
cdr3_nt: TGTGCCATCTCCTCCGGGACTAGCGGGAGTACCGGTGAGCAGTTCTTC

j_call: TRBJ2-4
clone_size: many
v_call: TRBV2
d_call: TRBD1
cdr3_aa: CASSQGAKSKNIQYF
cdr3_nt: TGTGCCAGCAGCCAGGGGGCTAAGTCCAAAAACATTCAGTACTTC

j_call: TRBJ1-2
clone_size: .
v_call: TRBV18
d_call: TRBD1
cdr3_aa: CASSPNRGGDGYTF
cdr3_nt: TGTGCCAGCTCACCAAACAGGGGCGGGGATGGCTACACCTTC

j_call: TRBJ2-2
clone_size: few
v_call: TRBV7-6
d_call: .
cdr3_aa: CASSPGGSAGELFF
cdr3_nt: TGTGCCAGCAGCCCAGGAGGATCTGCCGGGGAGCTGTTTTTT

j_call: TRBJ2-1
clone_size: .
v_call: TRBV5-1
d_call: TRBD2
cdr3_aa: CASSMSAGVNEQFF
cdr3_nt: TGCGCCAGCAGCATGTCAGCGGGGGTAAATGAGCAGTTCTTC

j_call: TRBJ2-7
clone_size: .
v_call: TRBV10-3
d_call: TRBD1
cdr3_aa: CATTGGYEQYF
cdr3_nt: TGTGCCACCACAGGGGGGTACGAGCAGTACTTC

j_call: TRBJ1-1
clone_size: few
v_call: TRBV2
d_call: .
cdr3_aa: CASLRTENTEAFF
cdr3_nt: TGTGCCAGCCTTCGGACAGAGAACACTGAAGCTTTCTTT

j_call: TRBJ2-7
clone_size: medium-sized
v_call: TRBV20-1
d_call: TRBD2
cdr3_aa: CSASALAGASIHEQYF
cdr3_nt: TGCAGTGCTAGCGCCCTAGCGGGAGCTTCAATCCACGAGCAGTACTTC

j_call: TRBJ1-4
clone_size: .
v_call: TRBV9
d_call: TRBD1
cdr3_aa: CASSAGTGDEKLFF
cdr3_nt: TGTGCCAGCAGCGCCGGGACAGGGGATGAAAAACTGTTTTTT

j_call: TRBJ1-1
clone_size: .
v_call: TRBV7-8
d_call: .
cdr3_aa: CASSRLRHPTEAFF
cdr3_nt: TGTGCCAGCAGCCGATTGAGGCATCCCACTGAAGCTTTCTTT

j_call: TRBJ1-5
clone_size: few
v_call: TRBV28
d_call: .
cdr3_aa: CASSLGGVRQPQHF
cdr3_nt: TGTGCCAGCAGTTTAGGGGGCGTCCGTCAGCCCCAGCATTTT

j_call: TRBJ1-5
clone_size: many
v_call: TRBV5-1
d_call: TRBD1
cdr3_aa: CASSQGQGQNQPQHF
cdr3_nt: TGCGCCAGCAGCCAAGGACAGGGGCAAAATCAGCCCCAGCATTTT

j_call: TRBJ1-2
clone_size: .
v_call: TRBV4-1
d_call: TRBD1
cdr3_aa: CASSQAPRGQFGYTF
cdr3_nt: TGCGCCAGCAGCCAAGCGCCTAGGGGGCAGTTTGGCTACACCTTC

j_call: TRBJ2-5
clone_size: many
v_call: TRBV28
d_call: .
cdr3_aa: CASSLRVETQYF
cdr3_nt: TGTGCCAGCAGCCTCCGGGTTGAGACCCAGTACTTC